A selection of T cell receptor beta chains follows, all from one sample in a study of T cell responses to AZD1222 COVID-19 vaccine. The data were produced by immunoSEQ multiplex PCR, yet TCRdb's version contains in-frame clones alone and is incomplete. The sample gives about 180,000 clones, approximately 90% of which show up once; 4.3% is in the top ten. The sample consisted of peripheral blood, taken 28 days after the second dose of the MenACWY control vaccine. Every receptor here comes from an adult who received the MenACWY meningococcal vaccine as a control. CDR3s include the opening cysteine and the closing phenylalanine or tryptophan. Each record gives: clone size, V gene, D gene, J gene, CDR3 protein, CDR3 DNA. The D gene is left open where the match is weak. Rows may omit the clone size; those that give it use once, few, many or a size class.

>-|TRBV7-2|TRBD2|TRBJ2-1
CASRLAGSYNEQFF
TGTGCCAGCAGACTAGCGGGCTCCTACAATGAGCAGTTCTTC
>-|TRBV19|-|TRBJ1-5
CASMREFVGSQPQHF
TGTGCCAGTATGCGGGAGTTCGTTGGGAGTCAGCCCCAGCATTTT
>-|TRBV11-3|-|TRBJ2-2
CASSSSQVPGELFF
TGTGCCAGCAGCTCCTCACAGGTTCCCGGGGAGCTGTTTTTT
>-|TRBV5-1|-|TRBJ2-2
CASSLGVSPNTGELFF
TGCGCCAGCAGCTTGGGGGTATCGCCGAACACCGGGGAGCTGTTTTTT
>-|TRBV5-4|-|TRBJ1-2
CASSLDRSTSHGYTF
TGTGCCAGCAGCTTGGATCGGTCCACCTCCCATGGCTACACCTTC
>-|TRBV28|-|TRBJ2-2
CASSLDPSNTGELFF
TGTGCCAGCAGTTTAGACCCCTCGAACACCGGGGAGCTGTTTTTT
>-|TRBV9|-|TRBJ1-5
CASSVAGDGNQPQHF
TGTGCCAGCAGCGTAGCGGGGGACGGCAATCAGCCCCAGCATTTT
>-|TRBV28|-|TRBJ1-2
CASSLAGGRRNYGYTF
TGTGCCAGCAGCCTCGCGGGGGGTAGGAGAAACTATGGCTACACCTTC
>-|TRBV6-5|-|TRBJ2-7
CASRPMWDHEQYF
TGTGCCAGCAGACCTATGTGGGACCACGAGCAGTACTTC
>-|TRBV28|TRBD1|TRBJ1-5
CASRDRVNNQPQHF
TGTGCCAGCCGGGACAGGGTTAACAATCAGCCCCAGCATTTT
>-|TRBV20-1|-|TRBJ2-7
CSASSTVTTKGQYF
TGCAGTGCTAGTAGCACAGTTACTACCAAAGGGCAGTACTTC
>-|TRBV15|-|TRBJ2-7
CATSRDFSLDNEQYF
TGTGCCACCAGCAGAGATTTCAGCCTAGACAACGAGCAGTACTTC
>-|TRBV12-3/TRBV12-4|-|TRBJ1-1
CASSSQQNTEAFF
TGTGCCAGCAGCTCACAACAAAACACTGAAGCTTTCTTT
>-|TRBV4-2|TRBD1|TRBJ2-3
CASSPDRGRTDTQYF
TGTGCCAGCAGCCCGGACAGGGGGCGGACAGATACGCAGTATTTT
>-|TRBV5-4|-|TRBJ1-5
CASSFEGGQPQHF
TGTGCCAGCAGCTTCGAGGGCGGTCAGCCCCAGCATTTT
>-|TRBV21-1|-|TRBJ1-1
CASSLWANTEAFF
TGTGCCAGCAGCCTTTGGGCGAACACTGAAGCTTTCTTT
>once|TRBV6-5|TRBD1|TRBJ1-2
CASRVRTGGYTF
TGTGCCAGCAGGGTTAGGACAGGTGGCTACACCTTC
>-|TRBV5-6|-|TRBJ2-7
CASSLVGTPYEQYF
TGTGCCAGCAGCTTGGTGGGGACCCCCTACGAGCAGTACTTC
>-|TRBV12-3/TRBV12-4|-|TRBJ1-2
CASSLADSYGYTF
TGTGCCAGCAGTTTAGCCGACAGCTATGGCTACACCTTC
>few|TRBV28|-|TRBJ1-3
CASSPPGHLSGNTIYF
TGTGCCAGCAGTCCCCCAGGACACCTCTCTGGAAACACCATATATTTT
>-|TRBV28|-|TRBJ2-7
CASSLRGADEQYF
TGTGCCAGCAGTTTACGGGGTGCGGACGAGCAGTACTTC
>-|TRBV2|-|TRBJ1-1
CASSMRGSKTEAFF
TGTGCCAGCAGTATGAGGGGATCCAAGACTGAAGCTTTCTTT
>-|TRBV4-3|-|TRBJ2-3
CASSQAIIRYGTDTQYF
TGCGCCAGCAGCCAAGCGATAATTAGGTATGGCACAGATACGCAGTATTTT
>-|TRBV7-9|-|TRBJ2-7
CASSFDPYEQYF
TGTGCCAGCAGCTTCGATCCTTACGAGCAGTACTTC
>-|TRBV12-5|-|TRBJ1-2
CASGPTVFAYGYTF
TGTGCTAGTGGACCGACCGTCTTCGCCTATGGCTACACCTTC
>-|TRBV18|TRBD1|TRBJ2-1
CASSQDRGNEQFF
TGTGCCAGCTCACAAGACAGGGGTAATGAGCAGTTCTTC
>-|TRBV4-3|-|TRBJ2-2
CASSQEAGLSTGELFF
TGCGCCAGCAGCCAAGAGGCGGGTCTTAGCACCGGGGAGCTGTTTTTT
>-|TRBV29-1|-|TRBJ1-2
CSVDRIYGYTF
TGCAGCGTTGACAGGATCTATGGCTACACCTTC
>-|TRBV28|-|TRBJ2-7
CASSFRIWSTETYEQYF
TGTGCCAGCAGTTTTCGTATTTGGAGCACAGAGACCTACGAGCAGTACTTC
>-|TRBV7-2|TRBD2|TRBJ2-7
CASSATQTSGGYEQYF
TGTGCCAGCAGCGCTACCCAGACTAGCGGGGGCTACGAGCAGTACTTC
>-|TRBV7-2|TRBD2|TRBJ2-1
CASRGTSGSSYNEQFF
TGTGCCAGCAGAGGGACTAGCGGGAGCTCCTACAATGAGCAGTTCTTC
>-|TRBV30|-|TRBJ1-6
CAWSVPGPSHNSPLHF
TGTGCCTGGAGTGTTCCGGGTCCTAGCCATAATTCACCCCTCCACTTT
>-|TRBV28|TRBD1|TRBJ1-5
CASSLTDRGIGSNQPQHF
TGTGCCAGCAGTTTGACGGACAGGGGGATCGGCAGCAATCAGCCCCAGCATTTT
>-|TRBV2|-|TRBJ2-7
CASSESRQHPYEQYF
TGTGCCAGCAGTGAGTCCCGACAGCATCCCTACGAGCAGTACTTC
>-|TRBV10-2|TRBD2|TRBJ2-1
CASSDSGFYVEQFF
TGCGCCAGCAGTGATAGCGGGTTCTATGTAGAGCAGTTCTTC
>few|TRBV4-1|TRBD2|TRBJ2-2
CASSRRTSGVTGELFF
TGCGCCAGCAGCCGACGGACTAGCGGTGTCACCGGGGAGCTGTTTTTT
>-|TRBV6-5|-|TRBJ2-5
CASSYSIFQGGLTQYF
TGTGCCAGCAGTTACTCGATTTTTCAAGGGGGTCTGACCCAGTACTTC
>-|TRBV5-6|-|TRBJ1-4
CASSYGRSEKLFF
TGTGCCAGCAGCTACGGCCGTTCAGAAAAACTGTTTTTT
>-|TRBV6-4|-|TRBJ2-5
CASSDGGSQETQYF
TGTGCCAGCAGTGACGGAGGCAGCCAAGAGACCCAGTACTTC
>-|TRBV5-1|-|TRBJ2-2
CASSFGRGWSTGELFF
TGCGCCAGCAGCTTTGGGCGCGGGTGGAGCACCGGGGAGCTGTTTTTT
>-|TRBV29-1|-|TRBJ2-1
CSVGYGGIEQFF
TGCAGCGTTGGGTACGGAGGGATTGAGCAGTTCTTC
>-|TRBV2|-|TRBJ2-3
CAPREADTQYF
TGTGCCCCCAGAGAGGCAGATACGCAGTATTTT
>-|TRBV28|TRBD1|TRBJ2-7
CASLPGDRAYEQYF
TGTGCCAGCCTTCCGGGGGACAGGGCCTACGAGCAGTACTTC